This is a list of T cell receptor beta chains from one sample in a study of cytomegalovirus exposure and HLA in healthy donors. TCRdb's table, derived via immunoSEQ multiplex PCR, lists solely in-frame clones and lacks some. The table lists about 160,000 clones, approximately 86% of them singletons. Sequenced input: PBMCs. The receptors derive from a woman younger than 30 in good health and CMV-seronegative. Both conserved end residues are trimmed from each CDR3.

j_gene	len	v_gene	CDR3aa
TRBJ2-5	14	TRBV5-1	ASSLGTSGGQETQY
TRBJ2-7	14	TRBV4-1	ASSQEAGRLTYEQY
TRBJ1-2	15	TRBV27	ASSLWAGTDLAGGYT
TRBJ2-7	14	TRBV9	ASSATSGTGSNEQY
TRBJ2-2	15	TRBV5-1	ASSARGGQTNTGELF
TRBJ2-7	13	TRBV19	ASSIRRDWEFEQY
TRBJ1-5	10	TRBV15	ATRGGNQPQH
TRBJ2-1	13	TRBV9	ASSVDGTRYNEQF
TRBJ2-2	15	TRBV5-1	ASSSKIGTQNTGELF
TRBJ1-4	14	TRBV7-2	ASSLGGRGHNEKLF
TRBJ2-1	13	TRBV6-5	ASRTDRAGYNEQF
TRBJ2-5	14	TRBV7-9	ASSPPVGGGGETQY
TRBJ1-5	11	TRBV5-1	ASSLGQNQPQH
TRBJ1-6	17	TRBV5-4	ASSLGRGNLAGYNSPLH
TRBJ2-1	14	TRBV2	ASSDRGGAHYNEQF
TRBJ2-7	15	TRBV27	ASSFQGASGGAYEQY
TRBJ2-7	20	TRBV4-1	ASSQGSPSGRAAGAVYYEQY
TRBJ2-2	10	TRBV27	ASSLRTGELF
TRBJ2-2	18	TRBV2	ASSQGRTAGTTLNTGELF
TRBJ1-3	13	TRBV11-2	ASSAGQSSGNTIY
TRBJ2-7	12	TRBV19	ASSTPGQLYEQY
TRBJ2-7	14	TRBV7-9	ASSLLGQEVLYEQY
TRBJ1-1	13	TRBV14	ASSQGTGSGTEAF
TRBJ2-1	14	TRBV4-3	ASSPGVAGGYNEQF
TRBJ2-5	12	TRBV5-1	ASSSVAGVETQY
TRBJ1-2	9	TRBV20-1	SARADYGYT
TRBJ2-7	16	TRBV27	ASSSSGQGRTRAYEQY
TRBJ2-5	13	TRBV5-4	ASSLGAGAVRTQY
TRBJ2-4	13	TRBV9	ASSPSGRAKNIQY
TRBJ1-2	13	TRBV29-1	SVHEQGVGGYGYT
TRBJ2-1	16	TRBV11-2	ASSFPHGLAGEDNEQF
TRBJ1-2	13	TRBV4-1	ASSLLLQGSYGYT
TRBJ2-2	11	TRBV5-6	ASSHGETGELF
TRBJ2-2	17	TRBV27	ASNPTPRRSGGATGELF
TRBJ1-3	13	TRBV6-1	ASSTGQGVGNTIY
TRBJ1-1	12	TRBV6-5	ASSRQGAPTEAF
TRBJ2-5	13	TRBV5-4	ASSFDQGRQETQY
TRBJ2-7	12	TRBV4-1	AATISPGGGEQY
TRBJ1-1	10	TRBV7-4	ASSLGRMRAF
TRBJ1-4	13	TRBV11-2	ASSSQGAGNEKLF
TRBJ2-7	14	TRBV27	ASSLSVRIAPHEQY
TRBJ2-6	13	TRBV11-2	ASSGQFSGANVPT
TRBJ1-6	14	TRBV6-5	ASSYTPGQTNSPLH
TRBJ2-7	17	TRBV5-8	ASSLGTFGGRAAGYEQY
TRBJ2-2	13	TRBV5-1	ASTGLAVNTGELF
TRBJ2-1	13	TRBV5-6	ASSFLAGSRNEQF
TRBJ1-2	15	TRBV4-3	ASSQELRTGDNYGYT
TRBJ2-2	15	TRBV5-1	ASTHAASGENTGELF
TRBJ2-7	11	TRBV10-1	ASSGSPPYEQY
TRBJ2-7	12	TRBV9	ASSAGDGTYEQY
TRBJ2-7	13	TRBV7-9	ASSWGGQGPYEQY
TRBJ2-3	14	TRBV11-3	ASSLQGRFLGDTQY
TRBJ2-1	10	TRBV11-2	ASSREGNEQF
TRBJ2-7	10	TRBV15	ATSRDRRVQY
TRBJ1-1	9	TRBV29-1	SVDGGTEAF